Following are 7 T cell receptor beta chains from one sample sequenced in a study of cytomegalovirus exposure and HLA in healthy donors (dated by TCRdb to 2015 to 2018). Library construction relied on the immunoSEQ multiplex PCR assay. For the multiplex PCR, a mixture combining 60 forward primers for TCR Vbeta segments and 13 reverse primers for TCR Jbeta segments was used. The source is immuneACCESS, and TCRdb retained only in-frame sequences with V and J called. Part of the clones is not carried over; for the studies checked, unresolved V genes explain less than half of this, and the remainder is unexplained. The sample table records tens of thousands of clones; 7.5% to 8.5% of these occur just once. The ten largest clones add up to over 2% of the sample. Sequencing used PBMCs. Source of these receptors: a man aged 45-65 years in good health and CMV-seronegative.

CDR3 nucleotide sequence: TGTGCCAGCACTGTGGCAGGTACCTCCTACGAGCAGTACTTC. The encoded protein is CASTVAGTSYEQYF. V is TRBV28 and J is TRBJ2-7, with D uncertain. The CDR3 extends over 14 amino acids. The V end lost 7 bases, the J end lost 0 bases, and 13 bases lay between the germline ends. CDR1 and CDR2 (germline): MDHEN, SYDVKM.

The genes are TRBV11-2 and TRBJ2-3; the D gene is possibly TRBD1 (6 bases). The CDR3 extends over 17 amino acids. V lost 3 bases and J 0 bases, leaving 16 bases between the germline ends. Germline-derived CDR1 and CDR2 are SGHAT and FQNNGV. CDR3 loop: CASSLAPGHLSTDTQYF. The CDR3 DNA reads as TGTGCCAGCAGCTTGGCCCCGGGACACCTAAGCACAGATACGCAGTATTTT. Variable domain in full (rest from reference TRBV11-2 and TRBJ2-3): EAGVAQSPRYKIIEKRQSVAFWCNPISGHATLYWYQQILGQGPKLLIQFQNNGVVDDSQLPKDRFSAERLKGVDSTLKIQPAKLEDSAVYLCASSLAPGHLSTDTQYFGPGTRLTVL.

In its sample, this clone was seen a few times. The V gene is TRBV18, the J gene TRBJ2-3; D is undetermined. The CDR3 length is 14 residues. Germline V gives CDR1 KGHSH, CDR2 LQKENI. The V and J ends lost 1 base and 1 base respectively, with 6 bases between them. For the CDR3, the DNA is TGTGCCAGCTCACCACTAGGAGGCACAGATACGCAGTATTTT. Translated, it gives CASSPLGGTDTQYF.

J is TRBJ2-1 and V is TRBV5-4; D gene ambiguous. V was shortened by 4 bases and J by 0 bases, with 14 bases between the two germline ends. This CDR3 has 16 residues. Germline CDR1 is SGHNT and CDR2 is YYREEE (reference sequence). This CDR3 reads CASSLTKLSSYNEQFF. CDR3 in DNA: TGTGCCAGCAGCCTAACCAAGCTGAGCTCCTACAATGAGCAGTTCTTC.

This clone occurred many times. The CDR3 bases are TGTGCCAGCAGCCCCACCGGGACATTTGTCAATGAGCAGTTCTTC. This translates into CASSPTGTFVNEQFF. The rearrangement links TRBV7-9 to TRBJ2-1; TRBD1 might be the D (6 bases). The V gene lost 5 bases and the J gene lost 6 bases, with 17 bases spanning the gap. This CDR3 has 15 residues. CDR1 SEHNR and CDR2 FQNEAQ come from the germline V gene (reference sequence).

This rearrangement joins TRBV18 to TRBJ2-3, with D uncertain. With 2 bases removed from V and 6 bases from J, the gap between germline ends came to 15 bases. Germline-derived CDR1 and CDR2 are KGHSH and LQKENI. CDR3 length: 15 amino acids. CDR3 in amino acids: CASSPGAVVWDTQYF. The CDR3 DNA reads TGTGCCAGCTCACCAGGTGCAGTGGTATGGGATACGCAGTATTTT. Variable domain in full (rest from reference TRBV18 and TRBJ2-3): NAGVMQNPRHLVRRRGQEARLRCSPMKGHSHVYWYRQLPEEGLKFMVYLQKENIIDESGMPKERFSAEFPKEGPSILRIQQVVRGDSAAYFCASSPGAVVWDTQYFGPGTRLTVL.

Details on this clone: An end of the junction differs from the germline gene, which may be a read error. Other DNA sequences of this sample code for an identical CDR3. The rearrangement uses TRBV6-4 and TRBJ2-2; D may be TRBD2 (6 bases). The CDR3 totals 13 residues. From germline, CDR1 is MRHNA and CDR2 SNTAGT. Here the CDR3 reads CASSDGSTGELFF. The CDR3 DNA reads TGTGCCAGTAGTGACGGGAGCACCGGGGAGCTGTTTTTT.